This TCR beta chain was found in a study of cytomegalovirus exposure and HLA in healthy donors. CDR1 MDHEN and CDR2 SYDVKM come from the germline V gene. The CDR3 contains 14 residues. The V end lost 5 bases, the J end lost 7 bases, and 14 bases lay between the germline ends. The PCR made use of 60 Vbeta and 13 Jbeta primers. Sequenced by immunoSEQ multiplex PCR; TCRdb stores in-frame clones only, minus some. Among 55,000 to 90,000 clones listed, roughly 72% were seen once. Sequenced: PBMCs. The V call is TRBV28, the J call TRBJ1-4; a possible D gene is TRBD1 (6 bases). The sequence came from a man aged 50 to 59 in good health and CMV-seronegative. DNA of the CDR3: TGTGCCAGCAGTCGGACAGAAATGGGTGAAAAACTGTTTTTT. Its translation: CASSRTEMGEKLFF.